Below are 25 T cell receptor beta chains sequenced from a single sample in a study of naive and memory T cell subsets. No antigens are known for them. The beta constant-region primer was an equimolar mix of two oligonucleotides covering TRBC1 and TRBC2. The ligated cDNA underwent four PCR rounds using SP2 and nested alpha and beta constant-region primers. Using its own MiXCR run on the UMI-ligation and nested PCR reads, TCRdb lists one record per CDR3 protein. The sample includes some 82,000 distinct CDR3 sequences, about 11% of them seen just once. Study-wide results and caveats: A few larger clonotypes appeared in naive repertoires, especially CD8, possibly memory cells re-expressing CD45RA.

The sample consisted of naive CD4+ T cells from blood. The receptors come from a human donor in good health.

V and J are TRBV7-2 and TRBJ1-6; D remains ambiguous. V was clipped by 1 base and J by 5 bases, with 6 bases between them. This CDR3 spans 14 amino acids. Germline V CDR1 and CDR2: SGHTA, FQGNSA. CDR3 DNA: TGTGCCAGCAGCTTAGGCCCCCATAATTCACCCCTCCACTTT. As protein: CASSLGPHNSPLHF.

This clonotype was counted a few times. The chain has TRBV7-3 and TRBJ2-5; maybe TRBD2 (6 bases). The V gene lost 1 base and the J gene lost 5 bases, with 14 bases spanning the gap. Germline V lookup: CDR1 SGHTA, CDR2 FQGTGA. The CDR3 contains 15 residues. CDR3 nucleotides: TGTGCCAGCAGCTTAATCGGTCTGGGGGGTGAGACCCAGTACTTC. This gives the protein CASSLIGLGGETQYF.

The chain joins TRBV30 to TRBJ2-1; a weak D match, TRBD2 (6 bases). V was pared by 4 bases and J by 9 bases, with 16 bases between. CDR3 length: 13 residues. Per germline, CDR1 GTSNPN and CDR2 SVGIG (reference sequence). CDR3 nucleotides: TGTGCCTGGAACACGGGACGGGGGATTGAGCAGTTCTTC. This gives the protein CAWNTGRGIEQFF.

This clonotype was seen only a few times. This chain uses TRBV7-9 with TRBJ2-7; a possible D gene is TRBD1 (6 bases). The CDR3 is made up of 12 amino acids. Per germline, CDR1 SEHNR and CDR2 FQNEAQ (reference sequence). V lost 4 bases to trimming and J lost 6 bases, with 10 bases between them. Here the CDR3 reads CASSSGESEQYF. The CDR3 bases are TGTGCCAGCAGCTCAGGGGAGAGCGAGCAGTACTTC.

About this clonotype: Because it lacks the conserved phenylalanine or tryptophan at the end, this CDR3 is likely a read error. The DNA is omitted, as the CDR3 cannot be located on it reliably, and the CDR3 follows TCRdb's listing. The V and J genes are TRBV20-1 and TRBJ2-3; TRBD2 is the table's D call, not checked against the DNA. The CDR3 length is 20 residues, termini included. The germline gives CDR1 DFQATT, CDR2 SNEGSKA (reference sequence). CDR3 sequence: CSATTSAVKSSSTGSRRMTS.

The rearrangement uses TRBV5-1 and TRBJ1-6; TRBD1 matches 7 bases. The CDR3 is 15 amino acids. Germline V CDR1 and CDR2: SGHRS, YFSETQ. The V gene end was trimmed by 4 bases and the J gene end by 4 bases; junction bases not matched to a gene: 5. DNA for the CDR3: TGCGCCAGCAGCAAGGACAGGCATTATAATTCACCCCTCCACTTT. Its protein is CASSKDRHYNSPLHF.

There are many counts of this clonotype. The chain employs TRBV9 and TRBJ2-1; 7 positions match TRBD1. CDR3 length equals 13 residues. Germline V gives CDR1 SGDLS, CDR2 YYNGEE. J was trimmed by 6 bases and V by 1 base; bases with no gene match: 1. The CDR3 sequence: CASSVTGVNEQFF. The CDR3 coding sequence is TGTGCCAGCAGCGTAACAGGGGTCAATGAGCAGTTCTTC. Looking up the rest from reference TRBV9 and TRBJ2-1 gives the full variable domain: DSGVTQTPKHLITATGQRVTLRCSPRSGDLSVYWYQQSLDQGLQFLIQYYNGEERAKGNILERFSAQQFPDLHSELNLSSLELGDSALYFCASSVTGVNEQFFGPGTRLTVL.

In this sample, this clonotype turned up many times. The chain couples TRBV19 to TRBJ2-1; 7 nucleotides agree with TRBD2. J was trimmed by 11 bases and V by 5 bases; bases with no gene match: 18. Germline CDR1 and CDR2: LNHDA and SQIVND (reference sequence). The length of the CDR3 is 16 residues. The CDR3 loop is CASSREHPRGREKQFF. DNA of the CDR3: TGTGCCAGTAGTCGGGAACATCCTCGGGGGAGGGAGAAGCAGTTCTTC. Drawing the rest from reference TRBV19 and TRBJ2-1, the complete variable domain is DGGITQSPKYLFRKEGQNVTLSCEQNLNHDAMYWYRQDPGQGLRLIYYSQIVNDFQKGDIAEGYSVSREKKESFPLTVTSAQKNPTAFYLCASSREHPRGREKQFFGPGTRLTVL.

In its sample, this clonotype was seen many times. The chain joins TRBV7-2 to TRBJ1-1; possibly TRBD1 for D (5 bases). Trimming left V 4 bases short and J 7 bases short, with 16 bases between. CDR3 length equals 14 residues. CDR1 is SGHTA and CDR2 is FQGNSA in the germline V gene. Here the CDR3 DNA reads TGTGCCAGCAGCTCTCAGGGATCGGGCCGTGAAGCTTTCTTT. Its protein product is CASSSQGSGREAFF. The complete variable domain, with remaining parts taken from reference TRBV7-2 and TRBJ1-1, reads GAGVSQSPSNKVTEKGKDVELRCDPISGHTALYWYRQSLGQGLEFLIYFQGNSAPDKSGLPSDRFSAERTGGSVSTLTIQRTQQEDSAVYLCASSSQGSGREAFFGQGTRLTVV.

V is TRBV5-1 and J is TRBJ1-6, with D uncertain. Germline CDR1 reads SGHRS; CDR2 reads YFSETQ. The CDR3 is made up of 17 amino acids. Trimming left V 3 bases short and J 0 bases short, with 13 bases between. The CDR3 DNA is TGCGCCAGCAGCTATTTAGTCCCGGGCTCCTATAATTCACCCCTCCACTTT. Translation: CASSYLVPGSYNSPLHF. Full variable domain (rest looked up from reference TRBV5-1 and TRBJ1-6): KAGVTQTPRYLIKTRGQQVTLSCSPISGHRSVSWYQQTPGQGLQFLFEYFSETQRNKGNFPGRFSGRQFSNSRSEMNVSTLELGDSALYLCASSYLVPGSYNSPLHFGNGTRLTVT.

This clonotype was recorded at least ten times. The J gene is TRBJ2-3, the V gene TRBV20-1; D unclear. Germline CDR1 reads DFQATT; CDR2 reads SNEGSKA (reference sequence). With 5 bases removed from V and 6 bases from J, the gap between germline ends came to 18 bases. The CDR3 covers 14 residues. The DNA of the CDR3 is TGCAGTGCTCACCTAGGGCCCAAGAGGGATACGCAGTATTTT. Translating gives CSAHLGPKRDTQYF.

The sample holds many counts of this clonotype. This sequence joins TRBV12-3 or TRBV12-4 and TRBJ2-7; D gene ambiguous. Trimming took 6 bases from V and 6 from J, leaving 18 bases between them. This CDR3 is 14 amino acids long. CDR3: CASRPGSSHSEQYF. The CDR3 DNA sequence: TGTGCCAGCAGGCCTGGATCAAGTCACAGCGAGCAGTACTTC.

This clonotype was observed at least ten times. In DNA, the CDR3 is TGTGCCAGCAGCTCACGTCTCGGACTAGCGGGGGGCATGGAGACCCAGTACTTC. It specifies CASSSRLGLAGGMETQYF. The chain uses TRBV28 and TRBJ2-5, with 14 bases aligning to TRBD2. Germline V gene data show CDR1 as MDHEN and CDR2 as SYDVKM. The ends lost 6 bases at V and 5 bases at J; junction bases unmatched: 14. CDR3 length: 18 residues.

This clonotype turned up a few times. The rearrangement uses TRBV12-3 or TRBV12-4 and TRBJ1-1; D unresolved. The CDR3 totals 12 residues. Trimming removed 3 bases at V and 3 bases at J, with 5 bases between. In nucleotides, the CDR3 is TGTGCCAGCAGTTTGGGGTACACTGAAGCTTTCTTT. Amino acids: CASSLGYTEAFF.

The CDR3 loop is CASSPRSANTGELFF. The CDR3 DNA sequence: TGTGCCAGCAGCCCCCGAAGCGCGAACACCGGGGAGCTGTTTTTT. The rearrangement links TRBV4-2 to TRBJ2-2; D is ambiguous. Germline loops: CDR1 LGHNA, CDR2 YNFKEQ. The CDR3 covers 15 residues. The germline V and J ends were trimmed by 4 bases and 0 bases, with 9 bases remaining between them.

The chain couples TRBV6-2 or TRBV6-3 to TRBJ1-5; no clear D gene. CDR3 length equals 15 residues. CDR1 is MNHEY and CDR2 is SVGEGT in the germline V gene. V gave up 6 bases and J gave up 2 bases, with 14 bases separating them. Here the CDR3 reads CASSEGNRGNQPQHF. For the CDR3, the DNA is TGTGCCAGCAGCGAGGGAAATAGGGGCAATCAGCCCCAGCATTTT.

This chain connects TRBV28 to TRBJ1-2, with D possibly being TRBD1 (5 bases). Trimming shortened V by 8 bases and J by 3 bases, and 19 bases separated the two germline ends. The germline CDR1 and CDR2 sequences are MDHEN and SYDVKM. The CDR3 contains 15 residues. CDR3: CASATGRGVYYGYTF. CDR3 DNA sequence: TGTGCCAGCGCGACTGGGAGGGGAGTATACTATGGCTACACCTTC.

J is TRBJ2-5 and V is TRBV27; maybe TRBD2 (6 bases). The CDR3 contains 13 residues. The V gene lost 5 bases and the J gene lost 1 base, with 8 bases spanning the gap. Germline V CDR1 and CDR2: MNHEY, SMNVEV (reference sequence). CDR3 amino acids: CASSGGAQETQYF. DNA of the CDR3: TGTGCCAGCAGTGGCGGGGCCCAAGAGACCCAGTACTTC.

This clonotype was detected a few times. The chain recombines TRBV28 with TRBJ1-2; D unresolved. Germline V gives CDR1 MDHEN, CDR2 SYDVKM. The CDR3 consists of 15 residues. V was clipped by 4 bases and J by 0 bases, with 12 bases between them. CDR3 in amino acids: CASSSPPGANYGYTF. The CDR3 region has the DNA TGTGCCAGCAGTTCCCCCCCCGGAGCTAACTATGGCTACACCTTC.

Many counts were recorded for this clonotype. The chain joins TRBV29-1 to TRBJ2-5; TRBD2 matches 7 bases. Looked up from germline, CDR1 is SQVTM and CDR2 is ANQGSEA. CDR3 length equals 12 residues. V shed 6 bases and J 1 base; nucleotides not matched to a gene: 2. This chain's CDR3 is CSVAGAQETQYF. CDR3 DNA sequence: TGCAGCGTCGCGGGAGCCCAAGAGACCCAGTACTTC.

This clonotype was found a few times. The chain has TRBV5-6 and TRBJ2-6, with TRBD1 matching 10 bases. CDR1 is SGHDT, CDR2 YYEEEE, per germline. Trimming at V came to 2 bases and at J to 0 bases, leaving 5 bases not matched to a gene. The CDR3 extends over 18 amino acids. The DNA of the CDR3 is TGTGCCAGCAGCTTAACCGGGACAGGGGCCTCTGGGGCCAACGTCCTGACTTTC. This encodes CASSLTGTGASGANVLTF.

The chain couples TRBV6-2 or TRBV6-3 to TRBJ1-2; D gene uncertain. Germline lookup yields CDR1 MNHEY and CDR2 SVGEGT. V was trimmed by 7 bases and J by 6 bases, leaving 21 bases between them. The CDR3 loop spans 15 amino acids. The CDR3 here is CASTELRTPPNGYTF. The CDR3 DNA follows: TGTGCCAGCACCGAACTACGGACCCCCCCAAATGGCTACACCTTC.

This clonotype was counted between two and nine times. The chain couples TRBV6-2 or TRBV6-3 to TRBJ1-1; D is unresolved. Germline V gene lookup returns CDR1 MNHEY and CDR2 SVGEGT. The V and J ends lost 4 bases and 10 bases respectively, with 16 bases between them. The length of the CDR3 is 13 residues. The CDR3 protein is CASSLGLFGRAFF. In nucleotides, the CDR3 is TGTGCCAGCAGTTTAGGTCTCTTCGGAAGAGCTTTCTTT.

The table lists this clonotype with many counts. CDR3 DNA: TGTGCCAGCAGCCAAGGGAACACTGAAGCTTTCTTT. Translating it yields CASSQGNTEAFF. V usage is TRBV3-1 and J usage is TRBJ1-1; the D is unclear. Germline assignment: CDR1 LGHDT and CDR2 YNNKEL (reference sequence). CDR3 length: 12 amino acids. Trimming took off 1 base at V and 1 base at J, with 1 base between the two ends. The complete variable domain, with remaining parts taken from reference TRBV3-1 and TRBJ1-1, reads DTAVSQTPKYLVTQMGNDKSIKCEQNLGHDTMYWYKQDSKKFLKIMFSYNNKELIINETVPNRFSPKSPDKAHLNLHINSLELGDSAVYFCASSQGNTEAFFGQGTRLTVV.

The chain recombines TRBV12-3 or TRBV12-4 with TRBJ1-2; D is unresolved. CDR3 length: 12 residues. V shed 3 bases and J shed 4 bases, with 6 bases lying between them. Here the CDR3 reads CASSFRRYGYTF. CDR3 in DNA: TGTGCCAGCAGTTTCCGACGCTATGGCTACACCTTC.